This T cell receptor (beta chain) is from a study of identical twins. The study, taken as a whole, reports: The study reached conclusions through statistical analysis that was cross-sectional, not following the same donors. Fewer insertions marked abundant cord blood beta clonotypes; young adult naive trended weakly, memory not at all.

Only healthy Caucasians were included as donors. Germline V gene lookup returns CDR1 LGHDT and CDR2 YNNKEL (reference sequence). The trim removed 0 bases at V and 11 bases at J, leaving 10 bases unmatched. The CDR3 sequence is 16 residues long. In regard to this clonotype: The antigen is not known.

From the 5' RACE reads, TCRdb called clonotypes with MiXCR, one entry per CDR3 protein. The table shows some 1,700,000 distinct CDR3 sequences, with around 33% occurring only once. The receptor was derived from a newborn girl in good health. Sequencing used cord blood. This sequence joins TRBV3-1 and TRBJ2-3; TRBD2 aligns across 11 bases. Here the CDR3 DNA reads TGTGCCAGCAGCCAAGATCCTGTTAGCGGGGGGGCGGGGCAGTATTTT. This gives the protein CASSQDPVSGGAGQYF.